This T cell receptor beta chain originates from a study of molecular identifiers for immune sequencing clone quantification. This clonotype occurred many times. Germline V gives CDR1 MNHNY, CDR2 SVGAGI (reference sequence). V was pared by 7 bases and J by 4 bases, with 11 bases between. The CDR3 has 12 residues. TCRdb reprocessed the PCR reads via MiXCR and lists one record per CDR3 protein. Found here are about 640,000 distinct CDR3 sequences, about 20% of them singletons; the top ten hold 0.75% to 0.95%. This sequence joins TRBV6-6 and TRBJ2-7; D is possibly TRBD1 (5 bases). Sequencing was carried out using naive CD8+ T cells from blood, with Jurkat cell RNA spiked in. The sample's subset: FACS-sorted CD8+CD4-CCR7+CD45RA+ naive T cells. This TCR was sampled from a human donor in good health. Some libraries in this study had Jurkat cell RNA spiked in. CDR3 nucleotides: TGTGCCAGCACCCCTAGGGGTTACGAGCAGTACTTC. Translation: CASTPRGYEQYF.